Included here is one TCR beta chain sequence, with context. The data were taken from a study of technical replicates of blood from a handful of donors. This CDR3 is 12 amino acids long. Trimming pared 6 bases from V and 10 bases from J, leaving 15 bases between. In germline, CDR1 is MNHEY, CDR2 SVGAGI. Clones were read by immunoSEQ multiplex PCR, and TCRdb kept only the in-frame ones, dropping some. The repertoire has fewer than 45,000 clones, around 97% of them found once; the top ten carry around 0.38%. The receptor comes from a human donor in good health. Sequencing input: T cells isolated from PBMCs. The chain joins TRBV6-5 to TRBJ1-2; possibly TRBD1 for D (6 bases). The CDR3 region is CASSLGGVDYTF. CDR3 coding DNA: TGTGCCAGCAGCCTTGGGGGCGTTGACTACACCTTC.